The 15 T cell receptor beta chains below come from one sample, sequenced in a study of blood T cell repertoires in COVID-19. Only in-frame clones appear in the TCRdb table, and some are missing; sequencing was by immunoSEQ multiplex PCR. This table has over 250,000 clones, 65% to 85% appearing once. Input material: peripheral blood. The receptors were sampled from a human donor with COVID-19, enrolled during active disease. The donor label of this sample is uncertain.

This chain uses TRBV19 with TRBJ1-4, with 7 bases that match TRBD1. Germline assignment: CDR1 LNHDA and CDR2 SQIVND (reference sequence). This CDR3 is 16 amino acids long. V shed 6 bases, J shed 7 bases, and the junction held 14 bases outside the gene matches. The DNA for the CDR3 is TGTGCCAGTAGCCGGCTCCTAGGGGGCATCGGTGAAAAACTGTTTTTT. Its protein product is CASSRLLGGIGEKLFF.

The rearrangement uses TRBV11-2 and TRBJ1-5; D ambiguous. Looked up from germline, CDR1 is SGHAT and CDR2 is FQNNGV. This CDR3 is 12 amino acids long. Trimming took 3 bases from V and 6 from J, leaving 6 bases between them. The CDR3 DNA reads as TGTGCCAGCAGCTTTGGCGGTCAGCCCCAGCATTTT. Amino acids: CASSFGGQPQHF. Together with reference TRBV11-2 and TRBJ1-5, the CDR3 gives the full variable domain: EAGVAQSPRYKIIEKRQSVAFWCNPISGHATLYWYQQILGQGPKLLIQFQNNGVVDDSQLPKDRFSAERLKGVDSTLKIQPAKLEDSAVYLCASSFGGQPQHFGDGTRLSIL.

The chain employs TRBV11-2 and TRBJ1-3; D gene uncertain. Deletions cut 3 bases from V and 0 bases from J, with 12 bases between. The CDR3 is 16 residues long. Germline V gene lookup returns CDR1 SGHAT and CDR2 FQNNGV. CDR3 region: CASSFTGPGSGNTIYF. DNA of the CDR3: TGTGCCAGCAGCTTCACGGGTCCCGGCTCTGGAAACACCATATATTTT.

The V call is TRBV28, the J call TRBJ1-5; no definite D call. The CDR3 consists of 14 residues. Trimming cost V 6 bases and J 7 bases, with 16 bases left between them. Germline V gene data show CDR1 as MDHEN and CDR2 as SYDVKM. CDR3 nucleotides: TGTGCCAGCAGAATCGGAGGTGATAGACAGCCCCAGCATTTT. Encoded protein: CASRIGGDRQPQHF.

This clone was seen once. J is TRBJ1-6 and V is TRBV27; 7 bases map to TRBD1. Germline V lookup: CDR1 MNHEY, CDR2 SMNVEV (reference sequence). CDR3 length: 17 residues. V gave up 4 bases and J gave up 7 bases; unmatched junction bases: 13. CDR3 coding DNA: TGTGCCAGCAGTTCCAACTTAGACAGGGCCGGAAATTCACCCCTCCACTTT. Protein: CASSSNLDRAGNSPLHF.

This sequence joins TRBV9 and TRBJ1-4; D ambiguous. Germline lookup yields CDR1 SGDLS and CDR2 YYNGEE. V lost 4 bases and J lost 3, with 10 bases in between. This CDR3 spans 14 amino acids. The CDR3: CASSPKLANEKLFF. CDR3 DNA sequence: TGTGCCAGCAGCCCCAAGTTAGCTAATGAAAAACTGTTTTTT.

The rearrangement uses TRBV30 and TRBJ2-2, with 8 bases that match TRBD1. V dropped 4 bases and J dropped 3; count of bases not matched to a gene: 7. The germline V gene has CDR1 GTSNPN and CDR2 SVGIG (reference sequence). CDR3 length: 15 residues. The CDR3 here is CAWNGQGEHTGELFF. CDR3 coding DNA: TGTGCCTGGAACGGACAGGGAGAGCACACCGGGGAGCTGTTTTTT.

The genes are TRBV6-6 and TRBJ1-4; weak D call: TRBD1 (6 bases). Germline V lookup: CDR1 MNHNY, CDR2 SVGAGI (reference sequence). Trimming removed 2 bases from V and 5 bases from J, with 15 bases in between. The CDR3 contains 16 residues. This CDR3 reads CASSYTLDSPNEKLFF. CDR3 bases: TGTGCCAGCAGTTACACTCTGGACAGCCCAAATGAAAAACTGTTTTTT.

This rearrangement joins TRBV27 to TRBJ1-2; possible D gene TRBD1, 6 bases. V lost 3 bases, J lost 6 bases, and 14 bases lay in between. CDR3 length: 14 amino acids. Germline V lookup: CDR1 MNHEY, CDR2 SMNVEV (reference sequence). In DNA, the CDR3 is TGTGCCAGCAGTTTTGGTTCACAGGGCCATGGCTACACCTTC. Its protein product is CASSFGSQGHGYTF.

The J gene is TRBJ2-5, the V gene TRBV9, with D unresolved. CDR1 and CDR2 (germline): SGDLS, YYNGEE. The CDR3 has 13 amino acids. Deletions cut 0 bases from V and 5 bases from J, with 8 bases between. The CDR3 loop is CASSVDPGETQYF. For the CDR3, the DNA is TGTGCCAGCAGCGTAGACCCCGGGGAGACCCAGTACTTC.

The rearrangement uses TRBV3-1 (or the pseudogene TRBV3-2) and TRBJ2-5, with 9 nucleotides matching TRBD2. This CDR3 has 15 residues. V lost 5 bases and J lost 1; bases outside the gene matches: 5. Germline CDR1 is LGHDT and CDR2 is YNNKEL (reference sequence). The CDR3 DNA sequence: TGTGCCAGCAGCAGACTAGCGGCAACCCAAGAGACCCAGTACTTC. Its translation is CASSRLAATQETQYF.

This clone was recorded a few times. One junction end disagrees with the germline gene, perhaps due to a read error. As DNA, the CDR3 is TGTGCTAGCACCTCGGAGGGCGGGCCCCAGTACTTC. It encodes CASTSEGGPQYF. The rearrangement uses TRBV7-7 and TRBJ2-5, with a possible D match to TRBD2 (6 bases). The CDR3 length is 12 residues. Germline V gene lookup returns CDR1 SSHAT and CDR2 FNYEAQ (reference sequence).

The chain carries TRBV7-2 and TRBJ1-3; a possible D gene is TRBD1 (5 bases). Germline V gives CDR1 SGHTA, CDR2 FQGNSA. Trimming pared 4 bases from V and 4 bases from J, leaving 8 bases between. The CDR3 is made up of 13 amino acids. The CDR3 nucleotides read TGTGCCAGCAGCTCCCCAGGGGGAAACACCATATATTTT. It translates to CASSSPGGNTIYF.

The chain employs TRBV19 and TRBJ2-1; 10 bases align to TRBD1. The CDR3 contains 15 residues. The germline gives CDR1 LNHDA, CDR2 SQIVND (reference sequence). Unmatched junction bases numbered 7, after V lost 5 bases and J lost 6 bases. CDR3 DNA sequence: TGTGCCAGTAGTGAGGGGACAGGGGCCGTCAATGAGCAGTTCTTC. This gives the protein CASSEGTGAVNEQFF.

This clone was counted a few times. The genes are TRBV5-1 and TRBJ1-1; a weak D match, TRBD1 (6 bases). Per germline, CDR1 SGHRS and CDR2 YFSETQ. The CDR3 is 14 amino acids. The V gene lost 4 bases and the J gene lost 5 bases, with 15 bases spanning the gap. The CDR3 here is CASSMGNRETEAFF. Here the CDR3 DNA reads TGCGCCAGCAGCATGGGTAACAGGGAGACTGAAGCTTTCTTT.